The 5 T cell receptor beta chains listed next were all sequenced from one sample in a study of blood T cell repertoires in COVID-19. Method: immunoSEQ multiplex PCR; TCRdb's copy keeps in-frame clones and lacks some. The top ten hold approximately 8.6% of the sample, which has roughly 250,000 clones, 83% seen once. Source material: peripheral blood. All receptors derive from a man aged 40-49 years with active or convalescent COVID-19.

V and J are TRBV6-5 and TRBJ1-5, with D tentatively TRBD1 (5 bases). Germline assignment: CDR1 MNHEY and CDR2 SVGAGI. V dropped 5 bases and J dropped 0 bases, with 11 bases sitting between them. The CDR3 has 15 amino acids. This chain's CDR3 is CASSPDRNSNQPQHF. The CDR3 bases are TGTGCCAGCAGTCCCGACAGAAATAGCAATCAGCCCCAGCATTTT.

The chain employs TRBV2 and TRBJ2-3; 10 bases are a match to TRBD2. The V segment lost 6 bases and the J segment 5 bases; nucleotides outside the gene matches: 8. This CDR3 has 15 residues. In germline, CDR1 is SNHLY, CDR2 FYNNEI. The CDR3 region is CASSASGSYKDTQYF. The DNA of the CDR3 is TGTGCCAGCAGCGCTAGCGGGAGTTATAAAGATACGCAGTATTTT.

J is TRBJ1-1 and V is TRBV30; D not resolved. Per germline, CDR1 GTSNPN and CDR2 SVGIG (reference sequence). The germline V and J ends were trimmed by 8 bases and 0 bases, with 13 bases remaining between them. The CDR3 totals 13 residues. The CDR3 is CALARGLNTEAFF. The CDR3 DNA follows: TGTGCCCTAGCCCGAGGGTTGAACACTGAAGCTTTCTTT.

Only a few counts were recorded for this clone. The chain combines TRBV7-9 with TRBJ2-1, with 11 bases matching TRBD1. The germline V gene has CDR1 SEHNR and CDR2 FQNEAQ (reference sequence). After removal of 7 bases from V and 4 bases from J, the junction contained 6 bases not matched to a gene. This CDR3 region has 15 residues. Written as DNA, the CDR3 is TGTGCCAGCACCCCGGGACAGGGGGTTTACAATGAGCAGTTCTTC. Amino acids: CASTPGQGVYNEQFF.

This chain connects TRBV5-4 to TRBJ2-1; D is possibly TRBD2 (5 bases). Germline CDR1 SGHNT, CDR2 YYREEE (reference sequence). The CDR3 runs to 14 residues. The ends were cut back, 0 bases at V and 8 bases at J, with 12 bases in the middle. This CDR3 is CASSLASGTDEQFF. DNA for the CDR3: TGTGCCAGCAGCTTGGCGTCGGGAACAGATGAGCAGTTCTTC.